The 8 T cell receptor beta chains reported below all come from one sample, sequenced in a study of OX40 agonist ivuxolimab in advanced cancers. Produced via immunoSEQ multiplex PCR; TCRdb's table is partial and in-frame only. The sample lists thousands of clones, approximately 85% occurring once. The sequenced sample was CD4+ or CD8+ T cells sorted from blood, obtained in a trial of the OX40 agonist ivuxolimab. The origin of the receptors is an adult with an advanced solid tumor such as melanoma, head and neck, liver or kidney cancer.

For the CDR3, the DNA is TGTGCCAGCAGCTTAGCCTCTAGCAATGAGCAGTTCTTC. As protein: CASSLASSNEQFF. The chain employs TRBV7-6 and TRBJ2-1; the D is unclear. The CDR3 spans 13 residues. Germline V gene data show CDR1 as SGHVS and CDR2 as FNYEAQ. Trimming removed 0 bases at V and 6 bases at J, with 6 bases between.

This chain uses TRBV7-8 with TRBJ1-6; 9 positions agree with TRBD1. The CDR3 has 14 amino acids. J was trimmed by 7 bases and V by 5 bases; bases with no gene match: 3. Germline CDR1 is SGHVS and CDR2 is FQNEAQ. The CDR3 loop reads CASSIGQGNSPLHF. CDR3 DNA sequence: TGTGCCAGCAGCATCGGACAGGGGAATTCACCCCTCCACTTT.

This chain uses TRBV27 with TRBJ2-1; a weak D match, TRBD2 (6 bases). The germline V and J ends were trimmed by 3 bases and 5 bases, with 17 bases remaining between them. The CDR3 totals 16 residues. CDR1 and CDR2 from the germline V gene are MNHEY and SMNVEV (reference sequence). CDR3 coding DNA: TGTGCCAGCAGTTTCTTCAACAGCGGGTGGGACAATGAGCAGTTCTTC. Protein product: CASSFFNSGWDNEQFF.

The chain recombines TRBV7-8 with TRBJ1-1, with D unresolved. Germline CDR1 is SGHVS and CDR2 is FQNEAQ. CDR3 length equals 11 residues. V was cut by 5 bases and J by 5 bases, with 6 bases left in between. CDR3 loop: CASSLGTEAFF. The CDR3 DNA reads as TGTGCCAGCAGCCTGGGTACTGAAGCTTTCTTT.

This chain joins TRBV7-9 and TRBJ2-5, with TRBD1 matching over 8 bases. The CDR3 is 13 amino acids. CDR1 SEHNR and CDR2 FQNEAQ come from the germline V gene (reference sequence). With V trimmed by 5 bases and J by 4 bases, 3 bases remained unmatched. Written as DNA, the CDR3 is TGTGCCAGCAGCATAGACAGGGGAGAGACCCAGTACTTC. This translates into CASSIDRGETQYF.

This chain uses TRBV4-3 with TRBJ2-7; 9 nucleotides line up with TRBD1. Germline CDR1 reads LGHNA; CDR2 reads YSLEER. The CDR3 has 15 amino acids. Germline trimming cut 2 bases from V and 2 bases from J; bases unmatched to any gene: 4. The CDR3, as DNA: TGCGCCAGCAGCCAAACAGGGGGCTACGCCTACGAGCAGTACTTC. This codes for CASSQTGGYAYEQYF.

The chain is built from TRBV5-1 and TRBJ2-3; possibly TRBD1 for D (6 bases). CDR1 is SGHRS and CDR2 is YFSETQ in the germline V gene. This CDR3 region has 15 residues. Trimming shortened V by 3 bases and J by 0 bases, and 11 bases separated the two germline ends. The CDR3 DNA sequence: TGCGCCAGCAGCTCATGGACAGCTAGCACAGATACGCAGTATTTT. Its translation is CASSSWTASTDTQYF.

The chain couples TRBV10-3 to TRBJ2-2, with no clear D. The V and J ends lost 2 bases and 0 bases respectively, with 10 bases between them. CDR3 length: 16 amino acids. The germline CDR1 and CDR2 sequences are ENHRY and SYGVKD. CDR3 nucleotides: TGTGCCATCAGTGAGAGTGGGAAATCGAACACCGGGGAGCTGTTTTTT. It translates to CAISESGKSNTGELFF.